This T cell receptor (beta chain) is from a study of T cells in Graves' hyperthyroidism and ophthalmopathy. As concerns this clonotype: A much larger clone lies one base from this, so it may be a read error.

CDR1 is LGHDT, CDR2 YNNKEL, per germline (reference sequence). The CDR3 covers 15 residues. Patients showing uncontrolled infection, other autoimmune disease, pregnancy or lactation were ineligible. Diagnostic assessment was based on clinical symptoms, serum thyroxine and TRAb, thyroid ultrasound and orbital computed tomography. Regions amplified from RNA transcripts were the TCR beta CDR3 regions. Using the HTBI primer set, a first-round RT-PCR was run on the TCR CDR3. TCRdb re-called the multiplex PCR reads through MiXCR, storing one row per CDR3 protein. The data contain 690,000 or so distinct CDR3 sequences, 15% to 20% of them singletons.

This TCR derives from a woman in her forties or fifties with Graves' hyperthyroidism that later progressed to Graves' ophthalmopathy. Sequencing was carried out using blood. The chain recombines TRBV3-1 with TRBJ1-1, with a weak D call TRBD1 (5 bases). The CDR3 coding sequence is TGTGCCAGCAGCCCGATGCGGGGACTTAAGACTGAAGCTCTCTTT. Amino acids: CASSPMRGLKTEALF.